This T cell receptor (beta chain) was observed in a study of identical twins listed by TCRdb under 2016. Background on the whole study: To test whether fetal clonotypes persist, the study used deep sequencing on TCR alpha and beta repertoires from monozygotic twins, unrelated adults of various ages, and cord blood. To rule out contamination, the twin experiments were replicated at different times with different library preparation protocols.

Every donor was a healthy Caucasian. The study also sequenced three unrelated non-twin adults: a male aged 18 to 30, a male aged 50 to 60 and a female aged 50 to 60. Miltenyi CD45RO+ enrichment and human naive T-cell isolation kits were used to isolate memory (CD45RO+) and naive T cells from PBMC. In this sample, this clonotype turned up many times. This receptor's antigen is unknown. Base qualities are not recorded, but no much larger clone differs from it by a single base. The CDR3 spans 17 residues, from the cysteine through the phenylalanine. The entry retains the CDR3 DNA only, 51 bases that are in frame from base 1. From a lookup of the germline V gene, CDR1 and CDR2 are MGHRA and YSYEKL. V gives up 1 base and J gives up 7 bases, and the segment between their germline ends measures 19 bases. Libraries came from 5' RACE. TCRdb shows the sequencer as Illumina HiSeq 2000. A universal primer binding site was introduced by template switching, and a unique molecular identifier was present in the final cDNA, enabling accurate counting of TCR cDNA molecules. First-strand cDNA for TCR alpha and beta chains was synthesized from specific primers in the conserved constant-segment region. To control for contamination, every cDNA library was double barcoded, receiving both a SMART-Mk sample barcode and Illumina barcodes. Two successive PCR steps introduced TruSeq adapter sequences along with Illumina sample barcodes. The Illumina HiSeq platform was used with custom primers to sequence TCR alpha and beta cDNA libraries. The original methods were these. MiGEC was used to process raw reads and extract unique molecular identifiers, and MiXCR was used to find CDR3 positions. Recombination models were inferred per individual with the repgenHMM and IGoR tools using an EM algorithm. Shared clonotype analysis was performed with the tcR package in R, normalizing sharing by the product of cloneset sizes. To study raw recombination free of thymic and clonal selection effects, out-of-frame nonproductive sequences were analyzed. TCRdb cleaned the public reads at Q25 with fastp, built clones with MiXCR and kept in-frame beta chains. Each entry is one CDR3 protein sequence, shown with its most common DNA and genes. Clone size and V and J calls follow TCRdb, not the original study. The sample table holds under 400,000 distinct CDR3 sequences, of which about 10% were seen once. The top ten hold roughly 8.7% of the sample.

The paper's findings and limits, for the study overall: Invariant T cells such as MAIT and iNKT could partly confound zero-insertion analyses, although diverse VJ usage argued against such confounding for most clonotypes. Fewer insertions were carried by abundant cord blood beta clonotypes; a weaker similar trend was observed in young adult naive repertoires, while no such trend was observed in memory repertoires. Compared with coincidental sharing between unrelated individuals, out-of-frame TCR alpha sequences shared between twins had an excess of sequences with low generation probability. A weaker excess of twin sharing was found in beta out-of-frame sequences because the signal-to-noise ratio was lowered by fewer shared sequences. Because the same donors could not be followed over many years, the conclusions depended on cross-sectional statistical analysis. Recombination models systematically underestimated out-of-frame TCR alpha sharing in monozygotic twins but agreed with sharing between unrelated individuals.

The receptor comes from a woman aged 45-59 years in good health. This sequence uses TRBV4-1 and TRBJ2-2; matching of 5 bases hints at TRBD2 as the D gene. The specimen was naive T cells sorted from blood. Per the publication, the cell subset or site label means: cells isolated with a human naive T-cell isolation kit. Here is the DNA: TGCGCCAGCAGCCAAGTGCTCACCAAGGCAGAGGGCGGGGAGCTGTTTTTT. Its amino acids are CASSQVLTKAEGGELFF.